This T cell receptor (beta chain) appears in the sequencing data of a study of PD-1 blockade in classical Hodgkin lymphoma. The overall study: It was nivolumab at 3 mg/kg, given intravenously every 2 weeks, that patients received.

As concerns this clone: Its specificity is not known.

TCRdb's copy holds only in-frame clones and misses some; the assay was immunoSEQ multiplex PCR. The table records around 150,000 clones, around 73% of them present only once. V lost 4 bases to trimming and J lost 6 bases, with 16 bases between them. CDR1 is SGHTS and CDR2 is YDEGEE in the germline V gene. The CDR3 spans 15 residues. Study-level results: Differences between repertoires have undefined causes, possibly disease activity or prior therapy. TCR diversity in CD4+, not CD8+, cells rose significantly by C4D1. Before treatment, TCR diversity in newly diagnosed patients was reportedly lower than in healthy donors.

After autologous stem cell transplantation all patients relapsed, and prior brentuximab vedotin exposure differed between cohorts. The V and J genes are TRBV5-8 and TRBJ2-2; D not certain. The clonotype was recovered from a human donor with classical Hodgkin lymphoma. Specimen: peripheral blood mononuclear cells (PBMCs), collected before the second cycle of nivolumab. CDR3 loop: CASSRLGNGAGELFF. For the CDR3, the DNA is TGTGCCAGCAGCCGGCTGGGTAATGGGGCCGGGGAGCTGTTTTTT.